One and the same sample provided the 8 T cell receptor beta chains below, sequenced in a study of T cell changes during pregnancy in multiple sclerosis. TCRdb keeps only in-frame clones here, not all; method: immunoSEQ multiplex PCR. The table lists about 56,000 clones, about 89% of them singletons. The sample in question was peripheral blood, obtained after pregnancy. The receptor source for this set is a female donor with multiple sclerosis, enrolled in a pregnancy study.

In DNA, the CDR3 is TGTGCCAGCAGCTTACGGTCCGGCAGGTGGACCTACGAGCAGTACTTC. It yields the protein CASSLRSGRWTYEQYF. The chain has TRBV7-2 and TRBJ2-7, with no clear D. Looked up from germline, CDR1 is SGHTA and CDR2 is FQGNSA. The V gene lost 2 bases and the J gene lost 2 bases, with 16 bases spanning the gap. This CDR3 spans 16 amino acids. The entire variable domain, with the rest obtained from reference TRBV7-2 and TRBJ2-7, is as follows: GAGVSQSPSNKVTEKGKDVELRCDPISGHTALYWYRQSLGQGLEFLIYFQGNSAPDKSGLPSDRFSAERTGGSVSTLTIQRTQQEDSAVYLCASSLRSGRWTYEQYFGPGTRLTVT.

The rearrangement uses TRBV11-1 and TRBJ1-1; 8 nucleotides agree with TRBD1. Losses at the gene ends were 6 bases for V and 0 bases for J; bases not matched to a gene: 9. The CDR3 consists of 16 residues. The V gene's germline CDR1 is SGHAT and CDR2 FQDESV (reference sequence). The CDR3 reads CASSSIDRGLNTEAFF. CDR3 sequence (DNA): TGTGCCAGCAGTTCTATTGACAGGGGCCTGAACACTGAAGCTTTCTTT.

The chain combines TRBV13 with TRBJ2-4; D is perhaps TRBD1 (8 bases). The CDR3 totals 13 residues. CDR1 PRHDT and CDR2 FYEKMQ come from the germline V gene (reference sequence). Trimming removed 4 bases at V and 9 bases at J, with 13 bases between. The CDR3 region is CASSYRGRAIQYF. The CDR3 DNA reads as TGTGCCAGCAGCTACAGGGGGAGGGCCATTCAGTACTTC.

The V gene is TRBV28, the J gene TRBJ1-2; weak D call: TRBD1 (5 bases). CDR1 and CDR2 (germline): MDHEN, SYDVKM. There are 13 residues in the CDR3. V lost 5 bases and J lost 3, with 10 bases in between. The CDR3 reads CASSTGTYYGYTF. CDR3 coding DNA: TGTGCCAGCAGTACCGGGACTTACTATGGCTACACCTTC.

V gene TRBV19 combines with J gene TRBJ2-7, with 7 bases identical to TRBD1. CDR1 LNHDA and CDR2 SQIVND come from the germline V gene (reference sequence). The CDR3 runs 13 residues. J gave up 4 bases and V 0 bases, and 0 bases lay outside the gene matches. Written as DNA, the CDR3 is TGTGCCAGTAGTATAGACAGGGGGTACGAGCAGTACTTC. Residues: CASSIDRGYEQYF.

The chain has TRBV5-4 and TRBJ2-3; D perhaps matches TRBD2 (5 bases). CDR1 SGHNT and CDR2 YYREEE come from the germline V gene (reference sequence). This CDR3 comprises 16 residues. Trimming pared 1 base from V and 1 base from J, leaving 13 bases between. In DNA, the CDR3 is TGTGCCAGCAGCTTGAAAACGGGGTGGGGCACAGATACGCAGTATTTT. It codes for CASSLKTGWGTDTQYF.

J is TRBJ2-3 and V is TRBV4-1; D uncertain. The CDR3 spans 14 residues. V was clipped by 1 base and J by 1 base, with 6 bases between them. Germline V CDR1 and CDR2: MGHRA, YSYEKL. This chain's CDR3 is CASSQVSGTDTQYF. The CDR3 DNA sequence: TGCGCCAGCAGCCAAGTCTCCGGCACAGATACGCAGTATTTT.

This chain links TRBV7-6 with TRBJ1-4, with 10 bases aligning to TRBD1. V lost 1 base to trimming and J lost 8 bases; unmatched junction nucleotides: 4. The V gene's germline CDR1 is SGHVS and CDR2 FNYEAQ. CDR3 size: 15 residues. The CDR3 protein is CASSLVGTGDEKLFF. The CDR3 nucleotides read TGTGCCAGCAGCTTAGTCGGGACAGGGGACGAAAAACTGTTTTTT.